This T cell receptor (beta chain) was profiled in a study of T-cell reconstitution after alpha-beta-depleted transplantation in children (TCRdb year 2016). About the investigation overall: Using TCR repertoire profiling, the study followed T-cell immune reconstitution in a quantitative way in children after TCRalphabeta/CD19-depleted allogeneic hematopoietic cell transplantation.

Overall study results and their limits: Over the following months the frequencies of hyperexpanded clones went down, and after one year T-cell counts and TCRbeta diversity were mostly credited to newly produced T cells. In some patients, the high TCRbeta diversity seen at day 60 was put down to recipient T cells and intrathymic progenitors that had survived conditioning. About two months after transplant, the apparently early recovery of alphabetaT-cell counts reportedly depended on just several hundred clones that had expanded rapidly and came from non-depleted graft cells.

As concerns this clonotype: Its recognized antigen is unknown. A read error may explain this, as a much larger clone is one base away.

Preparation of the library involved PCR. The reads were generated on an Illumina HiSeq 2500. TCR library preparation used molecular barcoding, with unique molecular identifiers applied to normalize quantification of the TCRbeta repertoire. In-frame beta chains were kept once TCRdb had trimmed the public reads at Q25 with fastp and called clones with MiXCR. Every distinct CDR3 protein forms one entry, paired with its most common genes and DNA. This sample holds around 440,000 distinct CDR3 sequences; roughly a tenth were observed only once. The top ten constitute around 2% of the sample. The CDR3, cysteine through phenylalanine, is 15 amino acids long. Only the CDR3 part of the read is kept: 45 bases, read in frame from the first base. As encoded in the germline V gene, CDR1 is SGHRS while CDR2 is YFSETQ. Interpreted using the paper, the treatment or condition label stands for: allogeneic hematopoietic cell transplantation with graft depleted of TCRalphabeta T cells and CD19 B cells. Transplant recipients were children who received TCRalphabeta/CD19-depleted allogeneic hematopoietic cell grafts.

This sequence uses TRBV5-1 and TRBJ2-2; 7 junctional bases match TRBD1. This receptor was obtained from a child aged 2 to 10 with inherited bone marrow failure, due to receive a stem cell transplant. The source was PBMCs, collected before TCRalphabeta/CD19-depleted stem cell transplant. The bases are TGCGCCAGCAGCTTGCGGCAGGGGGACACCGGGCAGCTGTTTTTT. Its protein reads: CASSLRQGDTGQLFF.